This T cell receptor beta chain was retrieved from a study of metastatic and nonmetastatic thyroid tumors. Thyroid surgery took place with no prior treatment in any patient. MiXCR reprocessed the PCR reads for TCRdb. The repertoire holds about 16,000 clones, with about 22% as singletons. The CDR3 loop spans 16 amino acids. Per germline, CDR1 ENHRY and CDR2 SYGVKD. V lost 3 bases, J lost 8 bases, and 22 bases lay in between. This receptor was identified in a female donor with papillary thyroid cancer or a benign thyroid nodule (not recorded which). Some clones in this sample may be carry-over from other donors' samples. This rearrangement joins TRBV10-3 to TRBJ1-2, with D possibly being TRBD1 (5 bases). The source material was adjacent normal tissue. The CDR3 bases are TGTGCCATCAGTGACAGTGGGGCACGGTCAGAACAGGGCTACACCTTC. This codes for CAISDSGARSEQGYTF.